This T cell receptor (beta chain) was sequenced in a study of T-cell reconstitution after alpha-beta-depleted transplantation in children. V lost 0 bases, J lost 1 base, and 13 bases lay in between. CDR3 length: 17 amino acids. Germline CDR1 reads SGDLS; CDR2 reads YYNGEE. Preparation of the TCRbeta library involved a method that used unique molecular identifiers. TCRdb reprocessed the PCR reads via MiXCR and lists one record per CDR3 protein. The table has some 290,000 distinct CDR3 sequences, 9.5% to 10% seen once. The table lists this clonotype with many counts. This sequence originates from a human donor who donated a stem cell graft to a child with SCID. The V gene is TRBV9, the J gene TRBJ2-2, with a possible D match to TRBD1 (5 bases). The sample consisted of PBMCs from the stem cell graft donor, taken from the stem cell graft. The CDR3 reads CASSVEGWAGNTGELFF. In DNA form, the CDR3 reads TGTGCCAGCAGCGTAGAGGGGTGGGCAGGGAACACCGGGGAGCTGTTTTTT.